This T cell receptor beta chain is from a study of blood T cells in healthy people across ages. In this sample, this clonotype turned up many times. Germline loops: CDR1 ENHRY, CDR2 SYGVKD. V lost 2 bases and J 4 bases, leaving 9 bases between the germline ends. CDR3 length equals 14 residues. The use of a sample-barcoded 5' primer and a J-beta primer mix characterized a second PCR of roughly 6 to 12 cycles. Template switching added a 12-random-nucleotide identifier to every cDNA molecule. TCRdb re-called the 5' RACE reads through MiXCR, storing one row per CDR3 protein. There are 870,000 or so distinct CDR3 sequences in the sample; around 30% occur only once, and 15% to 20% lies in the top ten.

The chain has TRBV10-3 and TRBJ2-1; D remains ambiguous. The receptor's source is a woman aged 80 or over in good health. The sample taken for sequencing was blood. The CDR3 spells CAISERQEYNEQFF. The DNA for the CDR3 is TGTGCCATCAGTGAGAGGCAGGAGTACAATGAGCAGTTCTTC.